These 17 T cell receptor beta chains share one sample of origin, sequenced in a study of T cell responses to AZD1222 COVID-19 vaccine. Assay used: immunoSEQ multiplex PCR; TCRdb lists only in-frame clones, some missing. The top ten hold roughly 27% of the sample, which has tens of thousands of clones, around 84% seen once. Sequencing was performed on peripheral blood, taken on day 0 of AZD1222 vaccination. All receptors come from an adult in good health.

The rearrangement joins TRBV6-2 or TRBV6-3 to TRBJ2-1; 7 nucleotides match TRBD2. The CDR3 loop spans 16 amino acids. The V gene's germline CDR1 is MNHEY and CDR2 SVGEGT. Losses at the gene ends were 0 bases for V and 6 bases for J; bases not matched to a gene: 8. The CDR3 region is CASSYSTSGIGNEQFF. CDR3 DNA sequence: TGTGCCAGCAGTTACTCGACCAGCGGGATAGGCAATGAGCAGTTCTTC.

CDR3: CASSLGVGRETQYF. CDR3 DNA sequence: TGTGCCAGCAGCTTGGGCGTGGGGCGCGAGACCCAGTACTTC. The V call is TRBV11-3, the J call TRBJ2-5; D possibly corresponds to TRBD1 (5 bases). Trimming took off 3 bases at V and 5 bases at J, with 13 bases between the two ends. Germline-derived CDR1 and CDR2 are SGHNT and YENEEA. This CDR3 is 14 amino acids long.

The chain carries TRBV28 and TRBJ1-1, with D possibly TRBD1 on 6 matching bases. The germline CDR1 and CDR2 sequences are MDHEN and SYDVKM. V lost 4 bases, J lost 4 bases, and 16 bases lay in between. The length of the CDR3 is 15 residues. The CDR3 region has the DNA TGTGCCAGCAGTTACAACGCGGGGGCTGGCACTGAAGCTTTCTTT. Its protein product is CASSYNAGAGTEAFF.

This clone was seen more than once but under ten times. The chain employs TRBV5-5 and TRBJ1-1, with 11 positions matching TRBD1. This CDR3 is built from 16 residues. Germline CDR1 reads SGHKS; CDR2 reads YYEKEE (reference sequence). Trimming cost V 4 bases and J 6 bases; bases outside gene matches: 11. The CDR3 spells CASSRLGQGALSEAFF. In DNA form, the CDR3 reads TGTGCCAGCAGCAGACTTGGACAGGGGGCTTTATCTGAAGCTTTCTTT.

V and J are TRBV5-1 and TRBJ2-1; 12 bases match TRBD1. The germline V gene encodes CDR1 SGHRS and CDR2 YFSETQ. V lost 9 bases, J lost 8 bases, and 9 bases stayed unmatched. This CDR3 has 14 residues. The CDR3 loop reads CATAGTGGVDEQFF. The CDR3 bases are TGCGCCACCGCCGGGACAGGGGGCGTCGATGAGCAGTTCTTC.

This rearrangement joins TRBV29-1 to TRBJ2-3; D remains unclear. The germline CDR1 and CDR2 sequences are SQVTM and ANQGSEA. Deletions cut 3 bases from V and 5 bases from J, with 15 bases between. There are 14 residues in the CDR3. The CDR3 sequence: CSVEVGPSGDTQYF. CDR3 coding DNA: TGCAGCGTTGAGGTGGGTCCCTCAGGAGATACGCAGTATTTT.

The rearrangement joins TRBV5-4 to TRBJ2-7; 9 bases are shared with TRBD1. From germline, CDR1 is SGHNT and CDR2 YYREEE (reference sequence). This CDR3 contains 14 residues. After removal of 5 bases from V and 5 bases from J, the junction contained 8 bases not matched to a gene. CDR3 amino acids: CASSNRTGVHEQYF. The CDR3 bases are TGTGCCAGCAGTAACCGGACAGGGGTACACGAGCAGTACTTC.

The CDR3 coding sequence is TGCGCCAGCAGCATGAACAGGGTTCAATCCTACAATGAGCAGTTCTTC. Protein product: CASSMNRVQSYNEQFF. This rearrangement joins TRBV5-1 to TRBJ2-1; D is possibly TRBD1 (6 bases). This CDR3 is 16 amino acids long. Trimming cost V 4 bases and J 1 base, with 15 bases left between them. Germline loops: CDR1 SGHRS, CDR2 YFSETQ.

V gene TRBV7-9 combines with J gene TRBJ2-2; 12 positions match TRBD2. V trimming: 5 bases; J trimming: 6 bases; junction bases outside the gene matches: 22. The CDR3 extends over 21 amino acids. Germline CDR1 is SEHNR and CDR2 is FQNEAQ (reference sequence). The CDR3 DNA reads TGTGCCAGCAGCACATCCCTAAGTAGCAGTCTAGCGGGAGGGAGAGCCGGGGAGCTGTTTTTT. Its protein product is CASSTSLSSSLAGGRAGELFF. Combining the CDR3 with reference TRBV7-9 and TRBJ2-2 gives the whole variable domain DTGVSQNPRHKITKRGQNVTFRCDPISEHNRLYWYRQTLGQGPEFLTYFQNEAQLEKSRLLSDRFSAERPKGSFSTLEIQRTEQGDSAMYLCASSTSLSSSLAGGRAGELFFGEGSRLTVL.

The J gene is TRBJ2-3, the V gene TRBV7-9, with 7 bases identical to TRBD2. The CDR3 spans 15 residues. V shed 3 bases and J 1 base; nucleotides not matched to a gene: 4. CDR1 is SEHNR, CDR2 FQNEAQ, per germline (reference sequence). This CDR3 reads CASSLGLSRTDTQYF. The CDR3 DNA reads TGTGCCAGCAGCTTGGGACTAAGCCGCACAGATACGCAGTATTTT.

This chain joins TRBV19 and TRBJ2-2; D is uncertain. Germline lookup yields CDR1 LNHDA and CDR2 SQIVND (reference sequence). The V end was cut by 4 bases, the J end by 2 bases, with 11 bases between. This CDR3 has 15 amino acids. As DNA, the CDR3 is TGTGCCAGTAGTAAGCGTACGGCTAACACCGGGGAGCTGTTTTTT. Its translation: CASSKRTANTGELFF.

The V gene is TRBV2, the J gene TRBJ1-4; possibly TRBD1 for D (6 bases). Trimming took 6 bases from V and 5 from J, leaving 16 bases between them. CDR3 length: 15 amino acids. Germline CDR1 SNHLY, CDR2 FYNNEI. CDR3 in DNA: TGTGCCAGCAGAAAAACAGGGCGAGGGAATGAAAAACTGTTTTTT. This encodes CASRKTGRGNEKLFF.

This CDR3 is CASSQGNHGNQPQHF. CDR3 DNA: TGTGCCAGCTCACAGGGGAACCACGGCAATCAGCCCCAGCATTTT. The chain uses TRBV18 and TRBJ1-5; weak D call: TRBD1 (5 bases). Germline V CDR1 and CDR2: KGHSH, LQKENI. V gave up 4 bases and J gave up 2 bases, with 12 bases separating them. CDR3 length: 15 residues.

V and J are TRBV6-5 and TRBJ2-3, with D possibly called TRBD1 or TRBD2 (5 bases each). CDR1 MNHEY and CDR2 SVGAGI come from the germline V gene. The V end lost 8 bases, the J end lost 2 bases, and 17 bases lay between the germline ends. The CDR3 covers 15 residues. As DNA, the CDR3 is TGTGCCAGCCGGGGCCGGGCCACTAACACAGATACGCAGTATTTT. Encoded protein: CASRGRATNTDTQYF.

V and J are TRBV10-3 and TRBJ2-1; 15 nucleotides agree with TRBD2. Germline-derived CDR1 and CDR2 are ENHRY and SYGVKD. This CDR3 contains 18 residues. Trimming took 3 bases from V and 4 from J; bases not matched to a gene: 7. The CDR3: CAISDGTSGRTLYNEQFF. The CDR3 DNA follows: TGTGCCATCAGTGATGGGACTAGCGGGAGGACCCTTTACAATGAGCAGTTCTTC.

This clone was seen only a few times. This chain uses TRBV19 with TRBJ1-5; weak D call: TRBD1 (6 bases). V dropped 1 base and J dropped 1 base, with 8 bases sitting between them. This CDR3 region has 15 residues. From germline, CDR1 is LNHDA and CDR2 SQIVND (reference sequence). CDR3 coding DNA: TGTGCCAGTAGTATAGTAGGGGGGAGCAATCAGCCCCAGCATTTT. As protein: CASSIVGGSNQPQHF. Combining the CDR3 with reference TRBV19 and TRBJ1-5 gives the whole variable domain DGGITQSPKYLFRKEGQNVTLSCEQNLNHDAMYWYRQDPGQGLRLIYYSQIVNDFQKGDIAEGYSVSREKKESFPLTVTSAQKNPTAFYLCASSIVGGSNQPQHFGDGTRLSIL.

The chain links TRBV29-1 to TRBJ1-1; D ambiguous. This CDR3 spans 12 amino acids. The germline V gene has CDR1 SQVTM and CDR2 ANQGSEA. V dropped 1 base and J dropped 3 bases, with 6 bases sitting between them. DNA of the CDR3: TGCAGCGTTGAAGTGTCGGACACTGAAGCTTTCTTT. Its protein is CSVEVSDTEAFF.